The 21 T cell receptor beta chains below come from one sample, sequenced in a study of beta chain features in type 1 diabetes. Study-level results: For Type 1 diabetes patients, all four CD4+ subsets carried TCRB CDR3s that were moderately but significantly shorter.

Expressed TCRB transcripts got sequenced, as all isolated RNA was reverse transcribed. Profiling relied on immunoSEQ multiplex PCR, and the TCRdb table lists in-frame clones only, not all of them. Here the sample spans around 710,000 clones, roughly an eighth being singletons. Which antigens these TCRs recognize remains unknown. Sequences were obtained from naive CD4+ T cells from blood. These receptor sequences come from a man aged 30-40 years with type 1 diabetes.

The CDR3 loop reads CAWRVQRLETQYF. CDR3 DNA sequence: TGTGCCTGGAGGGTCCAGCGACTCGAGACCCAGTACTTC. The gene calls are TRBV30 and TRBJ2-5; D remains ambiguous. This CDR3 is built from 13 residues. Germline CDR1 reads GTSNPN; CDR2 reads SVGIG (reference sequence). V gave up 3 bases and J gave up 5 bases, with 13 bases separating them.

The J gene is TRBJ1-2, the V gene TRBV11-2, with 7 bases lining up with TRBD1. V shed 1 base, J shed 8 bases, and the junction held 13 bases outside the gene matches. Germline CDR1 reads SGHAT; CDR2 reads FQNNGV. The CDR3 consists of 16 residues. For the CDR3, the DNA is TGTGCCAGCAGCTTAGTCCAAGGAGGAGGGGGCTTCGGCTACACCTTC. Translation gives CASSLVQGGGGFGYTF. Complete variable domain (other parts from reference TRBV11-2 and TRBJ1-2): EAGVAQSPRYKIIEKRQSVAFWCNPISGHATLYWYQQILGQGPKLLIQFQNNGVVDDSQLPKDRFSAERLKGVDSTLKIQPAKLEDSAVYLCASSLVQGGGGFGYTFGSGTRLTVV.

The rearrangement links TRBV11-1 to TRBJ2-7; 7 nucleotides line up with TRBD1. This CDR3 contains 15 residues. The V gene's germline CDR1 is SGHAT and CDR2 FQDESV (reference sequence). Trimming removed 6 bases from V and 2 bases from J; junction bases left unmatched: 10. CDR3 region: CASSSRDSSTYEQYF. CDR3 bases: TGTGCCAGCAGTTCCCGGGACAGCTCTACCTACGAGCAGTACTTC.

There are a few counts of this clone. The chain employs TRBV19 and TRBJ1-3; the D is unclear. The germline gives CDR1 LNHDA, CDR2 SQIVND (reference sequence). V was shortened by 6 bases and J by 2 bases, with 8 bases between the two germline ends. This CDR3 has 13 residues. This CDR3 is CASRSVPGNTIYF. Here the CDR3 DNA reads TGTGCCAGTAGATCAGTCCCTGGAAACACCATATATTTT.

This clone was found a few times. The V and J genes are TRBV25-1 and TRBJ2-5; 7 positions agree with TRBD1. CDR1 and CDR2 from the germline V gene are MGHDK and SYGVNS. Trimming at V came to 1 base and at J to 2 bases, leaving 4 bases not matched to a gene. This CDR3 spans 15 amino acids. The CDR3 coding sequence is TGTGCCAGCAGTGAATGGGGCAGGGGGCAAGAGACCCAGTACTTC. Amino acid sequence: CASSEWGRGQETQYF.

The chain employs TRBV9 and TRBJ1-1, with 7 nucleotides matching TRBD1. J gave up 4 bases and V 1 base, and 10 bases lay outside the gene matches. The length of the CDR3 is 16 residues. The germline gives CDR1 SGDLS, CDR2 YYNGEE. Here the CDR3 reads CASSVNTGAMSTEAFF. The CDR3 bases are TGTGCCAGCAGCGTAAACACAGGGGCTATGAGCACTGAAGCTTTCTTT. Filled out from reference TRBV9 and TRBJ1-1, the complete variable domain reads DSGVTQTPKHLITATGQRVTLRCSPRSGDLSVYWYQQSLDQGLQFLIQYYNGEERAKGNILERFSAQQFPDLHSELNLSSLELGDSALYFCASSVNTGAMSTEAFFGQGTRLTVV.

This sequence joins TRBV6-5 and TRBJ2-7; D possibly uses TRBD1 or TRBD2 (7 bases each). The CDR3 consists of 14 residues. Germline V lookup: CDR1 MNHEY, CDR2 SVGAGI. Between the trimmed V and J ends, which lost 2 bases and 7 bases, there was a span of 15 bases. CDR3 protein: CASSYGRGPGEQYF. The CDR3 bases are TGTGCCAGCAGTTACGGGAGGGGGCCCGGGGAGCAGTACTTC.

CDR3 sequence: CASTNLGQPQHF. DNA for the CDR3: TGTGCCAGTACGAATCTGGGTCAGCCCCAGCATTTT. The rearrangement uses TRBV19 and TRBJ1-5; D is unclear. This CDR3 is 12 amino acids long. Trimming removed 7 bases at V and 6 bases at J, with 10 bases between. CDR1 LNHDA and CDR2 SQIVND come from the germline V gene (reference sequence).

The CDR3 nucleotides read TGTGCCAGCAGCGTCGAGGCAACTAATGAAAAACTGTTTTTT. Residues: CASSVEATNEKLFF. The V call is TRBV9, the J call TRBJ1-4; D is uncertain. The V end lost 2 bases, the J end lost 0 bases, and 5 bases lay between the germline ends. Germline V CDR1 and CDR2: SGDLS, YYNGEE. This CDR3 is built from 14 residues.

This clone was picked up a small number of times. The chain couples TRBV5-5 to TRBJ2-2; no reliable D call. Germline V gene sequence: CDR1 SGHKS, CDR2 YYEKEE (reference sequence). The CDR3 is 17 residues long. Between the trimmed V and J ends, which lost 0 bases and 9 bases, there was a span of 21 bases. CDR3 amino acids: CASSLGPAASSIWELFF. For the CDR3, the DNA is TGTGCCAGCAGCTTGGGACCCGCTGCAAGTTCGATTTGGGAGCTGTTTTTT.

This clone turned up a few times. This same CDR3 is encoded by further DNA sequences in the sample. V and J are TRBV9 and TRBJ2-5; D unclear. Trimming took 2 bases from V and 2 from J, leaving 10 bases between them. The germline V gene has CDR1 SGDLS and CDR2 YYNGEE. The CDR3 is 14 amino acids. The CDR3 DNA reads TGTGCCAGCAGCGTCGGTACGGTACAAGAGACCCAGTACTTC. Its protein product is CASSVGTVQETQYF.

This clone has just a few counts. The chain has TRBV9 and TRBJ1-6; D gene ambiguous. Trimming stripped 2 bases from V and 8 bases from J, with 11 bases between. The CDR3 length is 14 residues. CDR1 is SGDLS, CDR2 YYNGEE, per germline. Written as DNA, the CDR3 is TGTGCCAGCAGCGTTCTGGCTCTAGATTCACCCCTCCACTTT. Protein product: CASSVLALDSPLHF. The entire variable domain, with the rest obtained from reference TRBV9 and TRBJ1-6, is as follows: DSGVTQTPKHLITATGQRVTLRCSPRSGDLSVYWYQQSLDQGLQFLIQYYNGEERAKGNILERFSAQQFPDLHSELNLSSLELGDSALYFCASSVLALDSPLHFGNGTRLTVT.

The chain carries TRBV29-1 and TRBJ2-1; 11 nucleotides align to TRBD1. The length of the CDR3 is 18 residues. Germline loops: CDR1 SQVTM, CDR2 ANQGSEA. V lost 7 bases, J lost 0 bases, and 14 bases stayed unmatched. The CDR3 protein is CSGAPWTGGDSSYNEQFF. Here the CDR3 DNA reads TGCAGCGGCGCCCCCTGGACAGGGGGCGACAGCTCCTACAATGAGCAGTTCTTC.

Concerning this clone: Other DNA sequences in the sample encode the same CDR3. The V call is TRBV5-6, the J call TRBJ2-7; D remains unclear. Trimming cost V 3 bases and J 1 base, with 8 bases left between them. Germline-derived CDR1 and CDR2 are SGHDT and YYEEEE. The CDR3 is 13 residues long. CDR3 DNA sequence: TGTGCCAGCAGCTCGGACGGTTCCTACGAGCAGTACTTC. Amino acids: CASSSDGSYEQYF.

CDR3 residues: CASSFKQGISYNEQFF. The CDR3 nucleotides read TGTGCCAGCAGCTTTAAGCAGGGGATCTCCTACAATGAGCAGTTCTTC. The chain employs TRBV5-6 and TRBJ2-1, with D maybe TRBD1 (6 bases). In germline, CDR1 is SGHDT, CDR2 YYEEEE. The CDR3 contains 16 residues. Trimming cost V 2 bases and J 0 bases, with 12 bases left between them.

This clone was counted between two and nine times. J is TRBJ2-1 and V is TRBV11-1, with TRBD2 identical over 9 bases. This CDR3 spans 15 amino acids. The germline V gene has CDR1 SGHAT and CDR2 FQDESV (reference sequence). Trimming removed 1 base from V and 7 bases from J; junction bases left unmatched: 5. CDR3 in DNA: TGTGCCAGCAGCTTAGGCGGGGGGGCTTTTAATGAGCAGTTCTTC. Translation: CASSLGGGAFNEQFF.

Here the CDR3 DNA reads TGTGCCAGCAGCTCGAGACGCCTCAGCTCCTACAATGAGCAGTTCTTC. It specifies CASSSRRLSSYNEQFF. The chain links TRBV5-6 to TRBJ2-1; D is unclear. CDR3 length: 16 residues. Germline V gene sequence: CDR1 SGHDT, CDR2 YYEEEE. The V end lost 3 bases, the J end lost 0 bases, and 13 bases lay between the germline ends. Full variable domain (remainder filled in from reference TRBV5-6 and TRBJ2-1): DAGVTQSPTHLIKTRGQQVTLRCSPKSGHDTVSWYQQALGQGPQFIFQYYEEEERQRGNFPDRFSGHQFPNYSSELNVNALLLGDSALYLCASSSRRLSSYNEQFFGPGTRLTVL.

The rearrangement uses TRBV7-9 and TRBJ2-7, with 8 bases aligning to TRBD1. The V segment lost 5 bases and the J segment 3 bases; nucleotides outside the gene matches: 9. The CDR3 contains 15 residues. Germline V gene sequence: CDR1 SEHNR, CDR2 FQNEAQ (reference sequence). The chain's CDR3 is CASSPLQGAVYEQYF. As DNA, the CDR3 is TGTGCCAGCAGCCCACTGCAGGGGGCGGTCTACGAGCAGTACTTC.

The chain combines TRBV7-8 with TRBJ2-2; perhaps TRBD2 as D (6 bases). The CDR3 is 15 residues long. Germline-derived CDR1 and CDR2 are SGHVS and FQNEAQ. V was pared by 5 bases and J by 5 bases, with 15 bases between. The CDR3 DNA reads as TGTGCCAGCAGCCCTAGGCGGGGCGCGACCGGGGAGCTGTTTTTT. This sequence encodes CASSPRRGATGELFF.

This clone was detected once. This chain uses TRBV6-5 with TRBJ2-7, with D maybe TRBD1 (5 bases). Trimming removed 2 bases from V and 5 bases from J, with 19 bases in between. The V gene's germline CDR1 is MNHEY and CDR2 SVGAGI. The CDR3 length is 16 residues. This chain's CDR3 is CASSYGSGQGVHEQYF. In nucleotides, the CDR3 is TGTGCCAGCAGTTACGGCTCAGGGCAAGGAGTCCACGAGCAGTACTTC.

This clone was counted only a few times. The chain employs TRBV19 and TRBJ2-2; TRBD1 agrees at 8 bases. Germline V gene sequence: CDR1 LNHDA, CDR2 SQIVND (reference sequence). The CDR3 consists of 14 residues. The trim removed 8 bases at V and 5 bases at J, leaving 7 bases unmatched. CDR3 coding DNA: TGTGCCAGTGAAGGACAGGGTCGGACCGGGGAGCTGTTTTTT. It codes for CASEGQGRTGELFF.